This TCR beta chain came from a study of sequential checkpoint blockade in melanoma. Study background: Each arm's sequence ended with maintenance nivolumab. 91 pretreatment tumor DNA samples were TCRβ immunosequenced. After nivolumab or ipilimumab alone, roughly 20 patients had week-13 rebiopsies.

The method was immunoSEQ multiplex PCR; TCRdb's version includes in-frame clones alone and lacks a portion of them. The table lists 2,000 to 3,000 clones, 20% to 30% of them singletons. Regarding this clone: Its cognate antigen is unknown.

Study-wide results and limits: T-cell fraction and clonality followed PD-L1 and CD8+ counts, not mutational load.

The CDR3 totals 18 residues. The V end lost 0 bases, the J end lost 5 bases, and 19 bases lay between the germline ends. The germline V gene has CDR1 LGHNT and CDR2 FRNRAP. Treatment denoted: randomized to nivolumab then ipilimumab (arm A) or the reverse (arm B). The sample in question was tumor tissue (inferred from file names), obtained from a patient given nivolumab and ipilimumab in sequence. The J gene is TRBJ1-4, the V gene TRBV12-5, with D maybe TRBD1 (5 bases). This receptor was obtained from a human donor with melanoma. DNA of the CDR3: TGTGCTAGTGGTTTGGTACGGATTACTAGGGACTTAAATGAAAAACTGTTTTTT. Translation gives CASGLVRITRDLNEKLFF. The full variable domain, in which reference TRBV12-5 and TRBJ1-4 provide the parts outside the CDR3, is DARVTQTPRHKVTEMGQEVTMRCQPILGHNTVFWYRQTMMQGLELLAYFRNRAPLDDSGMPKDRFSAEMPDATLATLKIQPSEPRDSAVYFCASGLVRITRDLNEKLFFGSGTQLSVL.